This TCR beta chain is drawn from a study of T cells in Graves' hyperthyroidism and ophthalmopathy. The table lists this clonotype with a count of one. Its specificity is not known. Template material for amplifying TCR beta CDR3 regions consisted of RNA transcripts. Researchers ran a first-round RT-PCR on the TCR CDR3 using the HTBI primer set. Each CDR3 protein gets one entry after TCRdb re-called the multiplex PCR reads with MiXCR. Here the sample spans hundreds of thousands of distinct CDR3 sequences, just under 45% being singletons. Whole-study findings and limits: Appearing also in blood were most of the thyroid clonotypes expanded above 0.001.

This TCR came from an adult man with Graves' disease, either hyperthyroidism or ophthalmopathy (not recorded which). The specimen sequenced was peripheral blood or thyroid tissue (not recorded which).

The CDR3 bases are TGCAGCGCAGGTCCCCGGTCACCCCTCCACTTT. Translated: CSAGPRSPLHF. V gene TRBV29-1 combines with J gene TRBJ1-6; D is ambiguous. Germline V gene data show CDR1 as SQVTM and CDR2 as ANQGSEA. The CDR3 runs 11 residues. With 7 bases removed from V and 10 bases from J, the gap between germline ends came to 11 bases.